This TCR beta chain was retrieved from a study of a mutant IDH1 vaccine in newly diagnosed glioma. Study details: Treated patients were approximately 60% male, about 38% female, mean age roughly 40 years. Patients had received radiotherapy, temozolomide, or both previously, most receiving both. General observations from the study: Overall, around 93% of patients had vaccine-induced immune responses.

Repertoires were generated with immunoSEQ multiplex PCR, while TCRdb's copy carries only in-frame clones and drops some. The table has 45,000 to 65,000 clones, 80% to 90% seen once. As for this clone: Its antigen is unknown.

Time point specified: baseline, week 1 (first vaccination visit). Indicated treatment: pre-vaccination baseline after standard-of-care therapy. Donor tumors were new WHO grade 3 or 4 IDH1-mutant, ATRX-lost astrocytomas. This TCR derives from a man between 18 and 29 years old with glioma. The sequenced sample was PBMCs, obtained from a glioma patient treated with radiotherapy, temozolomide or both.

CDR3 amino acids: CASSGSSGTDTQYF. The DNA for the CDR3 is TGTGCCAGCAGCGGTTCGAGCGGCACAGATACGCAGTATTTT. This chain joins TRBV25-1 and TRBJ2-3; D uncertain. Trimming pared 6 bases from V and 1 base from J, leaving 11 bases between. The CDR3 runs to 14 residues. Germline lookup yields CDR1 MGHDK and CDR2 SYGVNS.